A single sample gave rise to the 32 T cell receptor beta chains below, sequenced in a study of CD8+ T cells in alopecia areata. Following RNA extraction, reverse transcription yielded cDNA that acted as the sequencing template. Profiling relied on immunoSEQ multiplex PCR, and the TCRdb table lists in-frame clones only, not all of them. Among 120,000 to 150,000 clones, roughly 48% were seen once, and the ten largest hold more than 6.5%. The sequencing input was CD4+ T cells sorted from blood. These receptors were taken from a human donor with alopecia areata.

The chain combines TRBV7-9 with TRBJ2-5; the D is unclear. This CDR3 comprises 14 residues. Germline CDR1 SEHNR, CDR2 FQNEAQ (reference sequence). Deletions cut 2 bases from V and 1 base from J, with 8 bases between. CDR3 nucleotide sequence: TGTGCCAGCAGCTTACCCGGACCCCAAGAGACCCAGTACTTC. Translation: CASSLPGPQETQYF. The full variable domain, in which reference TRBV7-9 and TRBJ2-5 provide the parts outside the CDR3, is DTGVSQNPRHKITKRGQNVTFRCDPISEHNRLYWYRQTLGQGPEFLTYFQNEAQLEKSRLLSDRFSAERPKGSFSTLEIQRTEQGDSAMYLCASSLPGPQETQYFGPGTRLLVL.

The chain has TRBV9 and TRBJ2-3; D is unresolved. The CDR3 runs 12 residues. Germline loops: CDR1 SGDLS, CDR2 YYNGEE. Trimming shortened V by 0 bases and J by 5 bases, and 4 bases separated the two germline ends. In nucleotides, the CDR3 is TGTGCCAGCAGCGTAGCAATAGATACGCAGTATTTT. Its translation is CASSVAIDTQYF.

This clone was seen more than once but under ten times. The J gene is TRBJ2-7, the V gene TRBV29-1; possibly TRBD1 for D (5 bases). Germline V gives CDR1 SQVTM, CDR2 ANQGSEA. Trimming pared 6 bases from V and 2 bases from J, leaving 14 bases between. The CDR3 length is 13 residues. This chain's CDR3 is CSVLGQGAYEQYF. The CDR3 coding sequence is TGCAGCGTACTGGGGCAAGGGGCCTACGAGCAGTACTTC.

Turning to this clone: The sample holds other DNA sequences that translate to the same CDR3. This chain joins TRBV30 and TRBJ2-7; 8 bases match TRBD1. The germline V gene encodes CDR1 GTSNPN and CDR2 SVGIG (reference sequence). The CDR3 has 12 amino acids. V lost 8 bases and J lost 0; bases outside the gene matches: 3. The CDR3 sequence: CAGDRGSYEQYF. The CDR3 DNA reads TGTGCCGGAGACAGGGGCTCCTACGAGCAGTACTTC.

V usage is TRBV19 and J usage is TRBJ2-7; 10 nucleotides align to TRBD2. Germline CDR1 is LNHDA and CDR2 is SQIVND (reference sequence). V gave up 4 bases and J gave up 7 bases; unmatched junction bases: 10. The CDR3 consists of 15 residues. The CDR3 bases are TGTGCCAGTAGTACCGAAGCGGGAGGGCCTGGGGAGCAGTACTTC. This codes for CASSTEAGGPGEQYF. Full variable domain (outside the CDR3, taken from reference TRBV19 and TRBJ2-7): DGGITQSPKYLFRKEGQNVTLSCEQNLNHDAMYWYRQDPGQGLRLIYYSQIVNDFQKGDIAEGYSVSREKKESFPLTVTSAQKNPTAFYLCASSTEAGGPGEQYFGPGTRLTVT.

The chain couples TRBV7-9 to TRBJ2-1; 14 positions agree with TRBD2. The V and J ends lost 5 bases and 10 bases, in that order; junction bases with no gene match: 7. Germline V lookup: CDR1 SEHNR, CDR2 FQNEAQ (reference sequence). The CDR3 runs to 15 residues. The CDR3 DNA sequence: TGTGCCAGCAGCCCACTTGGACTAGCGGGAGGCGAGCAGTTCTTC. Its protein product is CASSPLGLAGGEQFF.

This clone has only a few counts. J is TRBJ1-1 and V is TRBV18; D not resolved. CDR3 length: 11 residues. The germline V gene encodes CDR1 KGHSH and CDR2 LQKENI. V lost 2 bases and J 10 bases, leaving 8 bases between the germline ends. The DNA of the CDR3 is TGTGCCAGCTCACCAGGAGAGGGAGCTTTCTTT. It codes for CASSPGEGAFF.

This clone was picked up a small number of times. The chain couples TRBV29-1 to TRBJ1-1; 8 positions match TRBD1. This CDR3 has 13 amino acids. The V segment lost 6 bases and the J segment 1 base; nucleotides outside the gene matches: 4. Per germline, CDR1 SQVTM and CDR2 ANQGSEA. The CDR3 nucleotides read TGCAGCGTGACAGGGGCGGGGAACACTGAAGCTTTCTTT. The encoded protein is CSVTGAGNTEAFF.

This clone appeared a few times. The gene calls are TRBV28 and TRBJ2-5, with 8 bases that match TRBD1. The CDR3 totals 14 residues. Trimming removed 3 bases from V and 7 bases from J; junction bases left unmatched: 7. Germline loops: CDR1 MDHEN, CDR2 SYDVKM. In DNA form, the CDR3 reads TGTGCCAGCAGTTTGGCCAGGGGGCATGGGACCCAGTACTTC. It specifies CASSLARGHGTQYF. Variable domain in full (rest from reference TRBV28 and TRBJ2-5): DVKVTQSSRYLVKRTGEKVFLECVQDMDHENMFWYRQDPGLGLRLIYFSYDVKMKEKGDIPEGYSVSREKKERFSLILESASTNQTSMYLCASSLARGHGTQYFGPGTRLLVL.

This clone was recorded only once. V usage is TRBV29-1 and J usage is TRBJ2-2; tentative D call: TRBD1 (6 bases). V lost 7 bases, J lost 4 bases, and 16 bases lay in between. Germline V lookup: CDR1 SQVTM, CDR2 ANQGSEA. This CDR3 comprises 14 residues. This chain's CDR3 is CSANRAGSTGELFF. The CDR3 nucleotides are TGCAGCGCTAACAGGGCCGGATCCACCGGGGAGCTGTTTTTT.

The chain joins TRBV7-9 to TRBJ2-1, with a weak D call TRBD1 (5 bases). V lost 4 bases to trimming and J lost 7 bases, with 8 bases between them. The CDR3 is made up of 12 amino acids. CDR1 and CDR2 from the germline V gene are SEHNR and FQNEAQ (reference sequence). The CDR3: CASSSRVNEQFF. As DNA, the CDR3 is TGTGCCAGCAGCTCCAGGGTAAATGAGCAGTTCTTC.

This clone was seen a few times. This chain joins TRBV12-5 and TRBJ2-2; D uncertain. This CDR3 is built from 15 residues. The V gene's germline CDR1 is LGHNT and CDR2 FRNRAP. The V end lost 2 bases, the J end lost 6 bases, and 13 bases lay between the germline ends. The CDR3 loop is CASGLQLQGPGELFF. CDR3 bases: TGTGCTAGTGGTTTGCAATTACAAGGCCCCGGGGAGCTGTTTTTT.

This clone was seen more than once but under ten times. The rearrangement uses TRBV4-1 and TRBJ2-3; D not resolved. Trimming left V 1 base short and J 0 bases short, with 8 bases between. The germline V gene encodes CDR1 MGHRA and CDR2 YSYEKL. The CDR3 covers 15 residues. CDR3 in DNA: TGCGCCAGCAGCCAAGCAAGGTATAGCACAGATACGCAGTATTTT. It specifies CASSQARYSTDTQYF.

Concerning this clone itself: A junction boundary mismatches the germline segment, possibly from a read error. The CDR3 loop reads CASSQETGKSPLYGQYF. The CDR3, as DNA: TGCGCCAGCAGCCAAGAAACTGGGAAAAGTCCCCTCTACGGGCAGTACTTC. V gene TRBV4-1 combines with J gene TRBJ2-7; D uncertain. The CDR3 runs to 17 residues. Germline V gives CDR1 MGHRA, CDR2 YSYEKL.

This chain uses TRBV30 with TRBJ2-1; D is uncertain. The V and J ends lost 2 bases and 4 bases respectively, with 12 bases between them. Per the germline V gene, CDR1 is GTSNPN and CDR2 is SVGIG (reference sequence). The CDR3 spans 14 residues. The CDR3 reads CAWSTSGLYNEQFF. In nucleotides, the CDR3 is TGTGCCTGGAGTACCTCAGGTTTATACAATGAGCAGTTCTTC.

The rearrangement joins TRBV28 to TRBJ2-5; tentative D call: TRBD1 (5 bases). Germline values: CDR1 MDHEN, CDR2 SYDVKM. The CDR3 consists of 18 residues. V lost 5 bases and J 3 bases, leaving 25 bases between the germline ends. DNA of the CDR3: TGTGCCAGCAGTCCCCGCCGTAGGTCAGGGAATGTAAAAGAGACCCAGTACTTC. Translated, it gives CASSPRRRSGNVKETQYF.

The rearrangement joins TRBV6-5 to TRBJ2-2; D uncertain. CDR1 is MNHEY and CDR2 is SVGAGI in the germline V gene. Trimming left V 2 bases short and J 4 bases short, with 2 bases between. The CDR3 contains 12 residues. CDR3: CASSYTTGELFF. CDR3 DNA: TGTGCCAGCAGTTACACCACCGGGGAGCTGTTTTTT.

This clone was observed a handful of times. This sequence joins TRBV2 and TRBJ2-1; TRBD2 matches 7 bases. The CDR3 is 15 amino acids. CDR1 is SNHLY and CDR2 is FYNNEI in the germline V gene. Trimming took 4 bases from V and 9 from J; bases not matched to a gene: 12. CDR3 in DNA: TGTGCCAGCAGTGTGGCTCAAACTGGGGGGGGTGAGCAGTTCTTC. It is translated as CASSVAQTGGGEQFF.

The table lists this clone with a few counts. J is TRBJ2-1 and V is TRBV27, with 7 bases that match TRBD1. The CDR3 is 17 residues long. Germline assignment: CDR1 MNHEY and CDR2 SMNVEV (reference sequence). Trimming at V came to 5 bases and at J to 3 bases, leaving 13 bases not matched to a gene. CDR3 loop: CASSPSPRDRVYNEQFF. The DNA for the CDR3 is TGTGCCAGCAGTCCCTCACCCCGGGACAGAGTCTACAATGAGCAGTTCTTC.

Here the CDR3 DNA reads TGTGCCAGCAGCAAGACTACAGGGCAGAACACTGAAGCTTTCTTT. Protein product: CASSKTTGQNTEAFF. The chain is built from TRBV7-9 and TRBJ1-1; D perhaps matches TRBD1 (6 bases). The CDR3 consists of 15 residues. V was cut by 5 bases and J by 1 base, with 14 bases left in between. The germline V gene encodes CDR1 SEHNR and CDR2 FQNEAQ (reference sequence).

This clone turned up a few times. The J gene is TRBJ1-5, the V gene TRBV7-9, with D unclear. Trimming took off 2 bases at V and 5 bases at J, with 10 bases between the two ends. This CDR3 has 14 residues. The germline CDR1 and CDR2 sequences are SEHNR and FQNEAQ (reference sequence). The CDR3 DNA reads TGTGCCAGCAGCTTATTGACCAGATATCAGCCCCAGCATTTT. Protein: CASSLLTRYQPQHF.

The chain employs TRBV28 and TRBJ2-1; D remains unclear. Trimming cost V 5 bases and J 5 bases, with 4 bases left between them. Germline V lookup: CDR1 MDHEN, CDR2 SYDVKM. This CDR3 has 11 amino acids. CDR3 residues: CASSVNNEQFF. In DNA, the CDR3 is TGTGCCAGCAGTGTGAACAATGAGCAGTTCTTC.

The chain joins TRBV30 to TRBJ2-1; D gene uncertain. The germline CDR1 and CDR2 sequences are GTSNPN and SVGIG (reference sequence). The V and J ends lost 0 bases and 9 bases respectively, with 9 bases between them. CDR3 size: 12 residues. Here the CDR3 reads CAWSVEGREQFF. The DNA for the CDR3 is TGTGCCTGGAGTGTAGAAGGGCGTGAGCAGTTCTTC.

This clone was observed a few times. Written as DNA, the CDR3 is TGTGCCAGCAGCCCCAGCGGAGCGGGAGATACGCAGTATTTT. It encodes CASSPSGAGDTQYF. The genes are TRBV14 and TRBJ2-3, with a weak D call TRBD2 (6 bases). The germline V gene has CDR1 SGHDN and CDR2 FVKESK. The CDR3 consists of 14 residues. Trimming stripped 4 bases from V and 5 bases from J, with 13 bases between.

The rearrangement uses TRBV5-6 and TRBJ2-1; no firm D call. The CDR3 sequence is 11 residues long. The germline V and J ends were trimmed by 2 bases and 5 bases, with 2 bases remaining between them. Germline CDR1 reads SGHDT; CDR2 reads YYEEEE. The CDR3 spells CASSFNNEQFF. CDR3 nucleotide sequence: TGTGCCAGCAGCTTCAACAATGAGCAGTTCTTC.

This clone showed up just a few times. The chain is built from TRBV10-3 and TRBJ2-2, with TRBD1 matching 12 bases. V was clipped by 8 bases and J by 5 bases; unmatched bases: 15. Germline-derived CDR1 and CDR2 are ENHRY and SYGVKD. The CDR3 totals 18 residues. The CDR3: CAIERDRGPGSGTGELFF. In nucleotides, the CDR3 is TGTGCCATCGAACGGGACAGGGGGCCCGGGAGTGGGACCGGGGAGCTGTTTTTT.

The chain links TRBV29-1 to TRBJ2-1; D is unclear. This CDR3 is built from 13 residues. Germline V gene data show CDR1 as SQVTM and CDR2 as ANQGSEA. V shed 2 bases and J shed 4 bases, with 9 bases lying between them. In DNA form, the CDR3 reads TGCAGCGTTGAAAACTACCGTTACAATGAGCAGTTCTTC. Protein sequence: CSVENYRYNEQFF.

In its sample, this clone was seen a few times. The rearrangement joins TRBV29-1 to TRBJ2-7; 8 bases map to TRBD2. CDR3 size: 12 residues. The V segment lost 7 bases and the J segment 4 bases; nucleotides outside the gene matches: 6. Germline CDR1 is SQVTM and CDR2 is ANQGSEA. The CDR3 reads CSAVAGIYEQYF. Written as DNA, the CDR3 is TGCAGCGCCGTAGCGGGAATTTACGAGCAGTACTTC.

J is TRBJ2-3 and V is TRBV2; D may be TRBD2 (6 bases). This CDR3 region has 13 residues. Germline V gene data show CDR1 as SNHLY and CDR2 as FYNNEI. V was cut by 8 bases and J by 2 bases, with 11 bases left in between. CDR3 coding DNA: TGTGCCAGCTGGGACTGGGACACAGATACGCAGTATTTT. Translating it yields CASWDWDTDTQYF.

In nucleotides, the CDR3 is TGTGCCAGCAGTCAGACAGGGAGGGACTACGAGCAGTACTTC. This gives the protein CASSQTGRDYEQYF. The chain uses TRBV14 and TRBJ2-7; either TRBD1 or TRBD2 may supply D (7 bases each). The germline gives CDR1 SGHDN, CDR2 FVKESK. This CDR3 contains 14 residues. Trimming stripped 6 bases from V and 3 bases from J, with 15 bases between.

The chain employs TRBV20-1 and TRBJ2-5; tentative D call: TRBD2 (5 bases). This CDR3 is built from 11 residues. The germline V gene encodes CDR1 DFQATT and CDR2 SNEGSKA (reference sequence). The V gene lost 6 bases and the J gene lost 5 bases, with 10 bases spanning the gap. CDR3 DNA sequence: TGCAGTGCCACGACGGGGGAGACCCAGTACTTC. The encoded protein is CSATTGETQYF.

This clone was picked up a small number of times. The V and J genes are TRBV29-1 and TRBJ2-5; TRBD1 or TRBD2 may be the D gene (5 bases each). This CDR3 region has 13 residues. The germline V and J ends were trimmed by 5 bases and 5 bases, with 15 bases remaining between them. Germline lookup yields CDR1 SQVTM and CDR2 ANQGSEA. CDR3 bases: TGCAGCGTTCGGGACGGCGTGATGGAGACCCAGTACTTC. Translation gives CSVRDGVMETQYF.